The clone carrying this TCR beta chain was counted between two and nine times. Antigen specificity is unknown. CDR1 MNHEY and CDR2 SMNVEV come from the germline V gene (reference sequence). CDR3 size: 13 residues. V lost 2 bases and J 5 bases, leaving 7 bases between the germline ends. Sorted populations comprised CD4+ and CD8+ T cells obtained from PBMCs. The authors extracted RNA and reverse transcribed it into cDNA as the sequencing template. Repertoires were generated with immunoSEQ multiplex PCR, while TCRdb's copy carries only in-frame clones and drops some. The sample carries 100,000 to 150,000 clones, more than 30% recorded once. This record belongs to a study of CD8+ T cells in alopecia areata. Study context: Treated patients received oral tofacitinib, 5 to 10 mg twice daily.

Findings and limits, study-wide: An increase in clonality over normal scalp was evident in lesional scalp, especially alopecia totalis/universalis.

The chain couples TRBV27 to TRBJ1-5, with D unclear. Sequencing was carried out using CD4+ T cells sorted from blood. This TCR was sampled from a human donor with alopecia areata. The CDR3 protein is CASSLKEYQPQHF. The CDR3 DNA follows: TGTGCCAGCAGTTTAAAGGAATATCAGCCCCAGCATTTT.